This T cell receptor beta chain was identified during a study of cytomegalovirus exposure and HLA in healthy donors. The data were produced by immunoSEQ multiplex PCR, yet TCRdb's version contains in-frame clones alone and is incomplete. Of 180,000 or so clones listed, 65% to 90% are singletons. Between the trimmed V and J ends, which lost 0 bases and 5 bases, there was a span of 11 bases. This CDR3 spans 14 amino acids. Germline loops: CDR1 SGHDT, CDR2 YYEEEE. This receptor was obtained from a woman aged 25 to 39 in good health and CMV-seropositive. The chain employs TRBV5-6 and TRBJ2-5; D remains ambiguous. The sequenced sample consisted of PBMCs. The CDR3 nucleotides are TGTGCCAGCAGCTTGGCCTTGTCGAGGGAGACCCAGTACTTC. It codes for CASSLALSRETQYF.